The rows below give T cell receptor beta chains drawn from one sample of a study of cytomegalovirus exposure and HLA in healthy donors. The table came from immunoSEQ multiplex PCR; TCRdb's copy has only in-frame clones and leaves some out. The data contain about 160,000 clones, 80% of them singletons. Material: PBMCs. Receptor source: a woman aged 45-59 years in good health and CMV-seropositive. Both conserved end residues are part of each CDR3. D genes are given only for firm matches. Expanded clones are given a class, and other clones once, few, many or no size at all.

CDR3 protein: CAWSVRAVGLLHGYTF
CDR3 DNA: TGTGCCTGGAGTGTGAGGGCAGTAGGCCTACTCCATGGCTACACCTTC
J gene: TRBJ1-2
D gene: NA
clone size: NA
V gene: TRBV30

CDR3 protein: CASSPGVSTDTQYF
CDR3 DNA: TGTGCCAGCAGCCCGGGAGTTAGCACAGATACGCAGTATTTT
J gene: TRBJ2-3
D gene: NA
clone size: NA
V gene: TRBV7-2

CDR3 protein: CASSFGTRYGYTF
CDR3 DNA: TGCGCCAGCAGCTTCGGGACAAGATATGGCTACACCTTC
J gene: TRBJ1-2
D gene: NA
clone size: NA
V gene: TRBV5-1

CDR3 protein: CATSLGVGEKLFF
CDR3 DNA: TGTGCCACCTCTCTGGGCGTGGGTGAAAAACTGTTTTTT
J gene: TRBJ1-4
D gene: NA
clone size: NA
V gene: TRBV2

CDR3 protein: CASSQAGQGAQYF
CDR3 DNA: TGTGCCAGCAGCCAGGCGGGACAGGGGGCCCAGTACTTC
J gene: TRBJ2-5
D gene: TRBD1
clone size: few
V gene: TRBV4-2

CDR3 protein: CASRLGQAYGYTF
CDR3 DNA: TGTGCCAGCAGACTCGGACAGGCCTATGGCTACACCTTC
J gene: TRBJ1-2
D gene: TRBD1
clone size: NA
V gene: TRBV2

CDR3 protein: CASSALRVNTEAFF
CDR3 DNA: TGCGCCAGCAGTGCCTTAAGAGTGAACACTGAAGCTTTCTTT
J gene: TRBJ1-1
D gene: NA
clone size: NA
V gene: TRBV10-2

CDR3 protein: CASSFFIGSPLHF
CDR3 DNA: TGTGCCAGCAGTTTTTTTATCGGTTCACCCCTCCACTTT
J gene: TRBJ1-6
D gene: NA
clone size: NA
V gene: TRBV27

CDR3 protein: CASSFGAMGPDTQYF
CDR3 DNA: TGTGCCAGCAGCTTCGGCGCGATGGGCCCAGATACGCAGTATTTT
J gene: TRBJ2-3
D gene: NA
clone size: NA
V gene: TRBV7-2

CDR3 protein: CASSPRTDEQYF
CDR3 DNA: TGTGCCAGCAGCCCGAGGACTGACGAGCAGTACTTC
J gene: TRBJ2-7
D gene: NA
clone size: few
V gene: TRBV7-8

CDR3 protein: CASSPGGRGSNEKLFF
CDR3 DNA: TGCGCCAGCAGCCCCGGGGGAAGGGGCAGTAATGAAAAACTGTTTTTT
J gene: TRBJ1-4
D gene: NA
clone size: NA
V gene: TRBV4-3

CDR3 protein: CASRYRGVSGGRGYTF
CDR3 DNA: TGTGCCAGCAGATACCGCGGCGTGTCGGGGGGCAGGGGCTACACCTTC
J gene: TRBJ1-2
D gene: NA
clone size: NA
V gene: TRBV6-5

CDR3 protein: CASSLSGTYTDTQYF
CDR3 DNA: TGTGCCAGCAGCCTTAGCGGCACCTACACAGATACGCAGTATTTT
J gene: TRBJ2-3
D gene: NA
clone size: once
V gene: TRBV9

CDR3 protein: CASLRGRGETQYF
CDR3 DNA: TGTGCCAGTTTGAGGGGGCGCGGAGAGACCCAGTACTTC
J gene: TRBJ2-5
D gene: TRBD1
clone size: NA
V gene: TRBV5-6

CDR3 protein: CASSSGGSRYGYTF
CDR3 DNA: TGTGCCAGCAGTTCAGGGGGATCGCGGTATGGCTACACCTTC
J gene: TRBJ1-2
D gene: TRBD1
clone size: NA
V gene: TRBV5-4

CDR3 protein: CASSNSGGAYNEQFF
CDR3 DNA: TGTGCCAGCAGCAATAGCGGGGGGGCTTACAATGAGCAGTTCTTC
J gene: TRBJ2-1
D gene: TRBD2
clone size: NA
V gene: TRBV7-2

CDR3 protein: CASRTGGKYGYTF
CDR3 DNA: TGTGCCAGTCGGACAGGGGGAAAGTATGGCTACACCTTC
J gene: TRBJ1-2
D gene: TRBD1
clone size: NA
V gene: TRBV19

CDR3 protein: CASSLLSLLGNTEAFF
CDR3 DNA: TGTGCCAGCAGTTTATTGTCTCTTCTAGGGAACACTGAAGCTTTCTTT
J gene: TRBJ1-1
D gene: NA
clone size: NA
V gene: TRBV28

CDR3 protein: CASSWEQGLRREQYF
CDR3 DNA: TGTGCCAGCAGTTGGGAACAGGGGTTACGGCGCGAGCAGTACTTC
J gene: TRBJ2-7
D gene: TRBD1
clone size: few
V gene: TRBV28

CDR3 protein: CASSRRDSYNEQFF
CDR3 DNA: TGTGCCAGCAGTCGCCGGGACAGCTACAATGAGCAGTTCTTC
J gene: TRBJ2-1
D gene: TRBD1
clone size: NA
V gene: TRBV6-6

CDR3 protein: CSSIRLAGSYNEQFF
CDR3 DNA: TGTTCCAGCATTCGACTAGCGGGGAGCTACAATGAGCAGTTCTTC
J gene: TRBJ2-1
D gene: TRBD2
clone size: NA
V gene: TRBV7-9

CDR3 protein: CASSPWQGFSYEQYF
CDR3 DNA: TGTGCCAGCAGCCCCTGGCAGGGCTTCTCCTACGAGCAGTACTTC
J gene: TRBJ2-7
D gene: NA
clone size: NA
V gene: TRBV28

CDR3 protein: CASSLGGTYNEQFF
CDR3 DNA: TGTGCCAGTAGCCTAGGGGGTACCTATAATGAGCAGTTCTTC
J gene: TRBJ2-1
D gene: NA
clone size: NA
V gene: TRBV19

CDR3 protein: CASTGGTLPRPQHF
CDR3 DNA: TGTGCCAGCACCGGCGGGACGCTCCCCCGGCCCCAGCATTTT
J gene: TRBJ1-5
D gene: NA
clone size: NA
V gene: TRBV5-4

CDR3 protein: CASSPPGGTYEQYF
CDR3 DNA: TGTGCCAGCTCACCCCCCGGCGGGACCTACGAGCAGTACTTC
J gene: TRBJ2-7
D gene: NA
clone size: once
V gene: TRBV18

CDR3 protein: CASSVGLQETQYF
CDR3 DNA: TGTGCCAGCAGCGTAGGACTGCAAGAGACCCAGTACTTC
J gene: TRBJ2-5
D gene: NA
clone size: NA
V gene: TRBV9

CDR3 protein: CASSSGTGWPEAFF
CDR3 DNA: TGTGCCAGCAGCTCCGGGACAGGGTGGCCTGAAGCTTTCTTT
J gene: TRBJ1-1
D gene: TRBD1
clone size: NA
V gene: TRBV7-9

CDR3 protein: CASSPEGGRGWSGYTF
CDR3 DNA: TGTGCCAGTAGTCCCGAAGGAGGGAGGGGCTGGTCTGGCTACACCTTC
J gene: TRBJ1-2
D gene: NA
clone size: NA
V gene: TRBV19

CDR3 protein: CASTSGNRNYNEQFF
CDR3 DNA: TGTGCCAGCACCAGCGGGAACCGAAACTACAATGAGCAGTTCTTC
J gene: TRBJ2-1
D gene: TRBD2
clone size: once
V gene: TRBV11-3

CDR3 protein: CASRTGGNEKLFF
CDR3 DNA: TGTGCCAGCAGGACAGGGGGTAATGAAAAACTGTTTTTT
J gene: TRBJ1-4
D gene: TRBD1
clone size: few
V gene: TRBV5-5

CDR3 protein: CASSPRDRGHQETQYF
CDR3 DNA: TGTGCCAGCAGCCCCCGGGACAGGGGGCACCAAGAGACCCAGTACTTC
J gene: TRBJ2-5
D gene: TRBD1
clone size: NA
V gene: TRBV7-2

CDR3 protein: CASSLDREQPQHF
CDR3 DNA: TGTGCCAGTAGTTTGGACAGGGAACAGCCCCAGCATTTT
J gene: TRBJ1-5
D gene: TRBD1
clone size: NA
V gene: TRBV19

CDR3 protein: CAGMETSDVTDTQYF
CDR3 DNA: TGTGCCGGGATGGAAACTAGCGATGTCACAGATACGCAGTATTTT
J gene: TRBJ2-3
D gene: TRBD2
clone size: NA
V gene: TRBV7-2

CDR3 protein: CASSFLAGGSNEKLFF
CDR3 DNA: TGTGCCAGCAGCTTTTTAGCGGGGGGTTCTAATGAAAAACTGTTTTTT
J gene: TRBJ1-4
D gene: NA
clone size: NA
V gene: TRBV7-2

CDR3 protein: CASRRLGTGFPYEQYF
CDR3 DNA: TGTGCCAGCAGGCGGCTTGGGACAGGCTTTCCCTACGAGCAGTACTTC
J gene: TRBJ2-7
D gene: TRBD1
clone size: few
V gene: TRBV11-1

CDR3 protein: CASSMGGQPGYEQYF
CDR3 DNA: TGTGCCAGTAGTATGGGGGGGCAACCCGGTTACGAGCAGTACTTC
J gene: TRBJ2-7
D gene: NA
clone size: NA
V gene: TRBV19

CDR3 protein: CASSSQGDGYTF
CDR3 DNA: TGCGCCAGCAGCTCCCAGGGGGATGGCTACACCTTC
J gene: TRBJ1-2
D gene: TRBD1
clone size: NA
V gene: TRBV5-1

CDR3 protein: CASSVEASGRETQYF
CDR3 DNA: TGTGCCAGCAGCGTAGAAGCTAGCGGGAGGGAGACCCAGTACTTC
J gene: TRBJ2-5
D gene: TRBD2
clone size: NA
V gene: TRBV9

CDR3 protein: CASSLLSRLTDYEQYF
CDR3 DNA: TGTGCCAGCAGCTTATTGTCCCGGCTGACTGACTACGAGCAGTACTTC
J gene: TRBJ2-7
D gene: NA
clone size: few
V gene: TRBV7-2

CDR3 protein: CASSAQQGGEQYF
CDR3 DNA: TGTGCCAGCAGCGCCCAACAGGGGGGCGAGCAGTACTTC
J gene: TRBJ2-7
D gene: TRBD1
clone size: NA
V gene: TRBV7-2

CDR3 protein: CASRKGDSPLHF
CDR3 DNA: TGTGCCAGTAGGAAGGGGGATTCACCCCTCCACTTT
J gene: TRBJ1-6
D gene: NA
clone size: NA
V gene: TRBV19

CDR3 protein: CASSSPGQRFQETQYF
CDR3 DNA: TGTGCCAGCAGTTCACCGGGACAGCGTTTCCAAGAGACCCAGTACTTC
J gene: TRBJ2-5
D gene: TRBD1
clone size: NA
V gene: TRBV28

CDR3 protein: CASSQGKGSYNEQFF
CDR3 DNA: TGTGCCAGCAGCCAAGGGAAGGGGTCCTACAATGAGCAGTTCTTC
J gene: TRBJ2-1
D gene: NA
clone size: NA
V gene: TRBV9

CDR3 protein: CASSQDLLAGGQREQFF
CDR3 DNA: TGTGCCAGCAGCCAAGATCTCTTAGCGGGGGGCCAGAGGGAGCAGTTCTTC
J gene: TRBJ2-1
D gene: TRBD2
clone size: NA
V gene: TRBV4-2

CDR3 protein: CASSLLGGGGNTIYF
CDR3 DNA: TGCGCCAGCAGCTTGCTAGGGGGCGGTGGAAACACCATATATTTT
J gene: TRBJ1-3
D gene: TRBD1
clone size: NA
V gene: TRBV5-1

CDR3 protein: CASSVVTEGSPLHF
CDR3 DNA: TGTGCCAGCAGCGTAGTTACTGAGGGTTCACCCCTCCACTTT
J gene: TRBJ1-6
D gene: NA
clone size: NA
V gene: TRBV9

CDR3 protein: CASATGGAPPEAFF
CDR3 DNA: TGTGCCAGCGCGACAGGGGGCGCCCCGCCTGAAGCTTTCTTT
J gene: TRBJ1-1
D gene: TRBD1
clone size: once
V gene: TRBV18

CDR3 protein: CSVGIGGNTEAFF
CDR3 DNA: TGCAGCGTTGGAATAGGGGGGAACACTGAAGCTTTCTTT
J gene: TRBJ1-1
D gene: NA
clone size: NA
V gene: TRBV29-1

CDR3 protein: CASSLSGRDTQYF
CDR3 DNA: TGTGCCAGCAGCCTGTCAGGGCGGGATACGCAGTATTTT
J gene: TRBJ2-3
D gene: NA
clone size: NA
V gene: TRBV7-2

CDR3 protein: CASSSSGSYNEQFF
CDR3 DNA: TGTGCCAGCAGTTCTAGCGGAAGCTACAATGAGCAGTTCTTC
J gene: TRBJ2-1
D gene: TRBD2
clone size: NA
V gene: TRBV6-5

CDR3 protein: CASSLSSTGRTGELFF
CDR3 DNA: TGTGCCAGCAGTTTATCTTCGACAGGGCGCACCGGGGAGCTGTTTTTT
J gene: TRBJ2-2
D gene: TRBD1
clone size: NA
V gene: TRBV28

CDR3 protein: CASRKNGGGTYNEQFF
CDR3 DNA: TGTGCCAGCAGGAAAAATGGGGGGGGCACCTACAATGAGCAGTTCTTC
J gene: TRBJ2-1
D gene: NA
clone size: NA
V gene: TRBV7-6

CDR3 protein: CASSIYDRGVGRETQYF
CDR3 DNA: TGTGCCAGTAGTATTTATGACAGGGGAGTAGGAAGAGAGACCCAGTACTTC
J gene: TRBJ2-5
D gene: TRBD1
clone size: few
V gene: TRBV19

CDR3 protein: CASSLERGGLLTDTQYF
CDR3 DNA: TGCGCCAGCAGCTTGGAACGGGGGGGCCTTCTCACAGATACGCAGTATTTT
J gene: TRBJ2-3
D gene: TRBD2
clone size: NA
V gene: TRBV5-1

CDR3 protein: CASSLGQSMDSEAFF
CDR3 DNA: TGCGCCAGCAGCCTAGGACAGTCGATGGACTCTGAAGCTTTCTTT
J gene: TRBJ1-1
D gene: NA
clone size: NA
V gene: TRBV4-1

CDR3 protein: CASSFGGTDNSPLHF
CDR3 DNA: TGCGCCAGCAGCTTCGGGGGAACAGATAATTCACCCCTCCACTTT
J gene: TRBJ1-6
D gene: NA
clone size: NA
V gene: TRBV5-1